This TCR beta chain was identified during a study of shared T cell receptors in the human thymus. Germline V gene sequence: CDR1 LNHDA, CDR2 SQIVND (reference sequence). The CDR3 contains 15 residues. The V segment lost 6 bases and the J segment 3 bases; nucleotides outside the gene matches: 11. Libraries were prepared by immunoSEQ multiplex PCR; TCRdb keeps only in-frame clonotypes and omits some of them. The table records about 730,000 clones, approximately 85% of them present only once. These sequences were also reported in another study, on human thymus T cells.

The chain combines TRBV19 with TRBJ2-7; 7 bases fit TRBD1. Input material: thymocytes. This TCR was sampled from a girl under three years old with a congenital heart defect. CDR3 amino acids: CASRIQGPPLYEQYF. DNA for the CDR3: TGTGCCAGTAGAATACAGGGGCCCCCCCTCTACGAGCAGTACTTC. Supplemented by reference TRBV19 and TRBJ2-7, the full variable domain reads DGGITQSPKYLFRKEGQNVTLSCEQNLNHDAMYWYRQDPGQGLRLIYYSQIVNDFQKGDIAEGYSVSREKKESFPLTVTSAQKNPTAFYLCASRIQGPPLYEQYFGPGTRLTVT.